This TCR beta chain appears in the sequencing data of a study of human T cells and chemical hapten exposure. Looking at the study overall: Patients, largely female, had alopecia areata, totalis or universalis.

This clonotype has ten or more counts. Its antigen is unknown. Whole-study results and caveats: Significantly more large CDR3 similarity clusters were formed by expanded TCRs than by controls.

As for time point: patch test 1, 2 weeks after DPC sensitization. This sample's treatment: therapeutic diphenylcyclopropenone sensitization with weekly scalp DPC. Germline CDR1 and CDR2: SGHNT and YYREEE (reference sequence). V dropped 4 bases and J dropped 3; count of bases not matched to a gene: 6. The CDR3 length is 15 residues. TCRdb ran MiXCR on the RACE reads and lists one entry per CDR3 protein. Among some 80,000 distinct CDR3 sequences listed, roughly 10% were seen once. The TCR sequence derives from a woman aged 45-60 years with alopecia areata. Some clones in this sample may be carry-over from other donors' samples. The specimen comprised whole blood, sampled in connection with sensitization to the hapten diphenylcyclopropenone (DPC). The chain employs TRBV5-4 and TRBJ1-4; 7 bases map to TRBD1. The CDR3 spells CASSEGTVANEKLFF. The CDR3 DNA is TGTGCCAGCAGCGAAGGGACAGTGGCTAATGAAAAACTGTTTTTT.